The sequence of this T cell receptor (beta chain) was determined in a study of CD4 T cells in relation to SARS-CoV-2 and coronaviruses. Across the whole study: No peptide or an HIV-1 Nef peptide pool served as negative control.

Sequencing was performed with immunoSEQ multiplex PCR; in TCRdb, only in-frame clones are kept and a portion is missing. Here the sample spans 16,000 or so clones, roughly 82% being singletons. Remarks on this clone: Its antigen is currently unknown.

Before the COVID-19 pandemic, during about 2010-2019, CD4+ T cells were taken from unexposed donors. Isolation of CD4+ T cells took place after less than 11 days in culture. The CDR3 contains 16 residues. The germline gives CDR1 SGHNT, CDR2 YYREEE (reference sequence). Between the trimmed V and J ends, which lost 4 bases and 0 bases, there was a span of 16 bases. The origin of this receptor is a human donor in good health. Material for sequencing was CD4+ T cells from PBMCs, cultured in vitro. The rearrangement links TRBV5-4 to TRBJ2-5; tentatively, D is TRBD2 (5 bases). CDR3 bases: TGTGCCAGCAGCCCCAGGCTTCGGGGTAACCAAGAGACCCAGTACTTC. Its translation is CASSPRLRGNQETQYF.